The 7 T cell receptor beta chains below were found in one sample sequenced in a study of blood T cell repertoires in COVID-19. Profiling relied on immunoSEQ multiplex PCR, and the TCRdb table lists in-frame clones only, not all of them. Of 65,000 to 95,000 clones listed, approximately 78% were seen once; the top ten hold approximately 34%. Sequencing was done on a sample of peripheral blood. Source of these receptors: a man in his 60s with COVID-19, enrolled during active disease.

This chain connects TRBV5-1 to TRBJ2-7, with 10 positions matching TRBD1. The junction had 5 bases not matched to a gene; V was cut back by 0 bases and J by 5 bases. The CDR3 extends over 15 amino acids. Germline V gene data show CDR1 as SGHRS and CDR2 as YFSETQ. The CDR3 is CASSLAPGTGDEQYF. In DNA, the CDR3 is TGCGCCAGCAGCTTGGCCCCCGGGACAGGGGACGAGCAGTACTTC.

About this clone: A read error may account for a junction end that differs from germline. The rearrangement uses TRBV7-7 and TRBJ2-5, with TRBD1 matching 8 bases. CDR1 SSHAT and CDR2 FNYEAQ come from the germline V gene (reference sequence). The CDR3 length is 15 residues. CDR3 in amino acids: CASSLEGTGGETQYF. The CDR3 region has the DNA TGTGCTAGCAGCTTAGAGGGGACAGGCGGGGAGACCCAGTACTTC.

This clone was found many times. This chain connects TRBV7-9 to TRBJ1-6; D remains ambiguous. Germline CDR1 SEHNR, CDR2 FQNEAQ (reference sequence). V shed 2 bases and J shed 7 bases, with 9 bases lying between them. The CDR3 covers 14 residues. CDR3 coding DNA: TGTGCCAGCAGCTTACTGGGCTCAAATTCACCCCTCCACTTT. This codes for CASSLLGSNSPLHF.

The chain combines TRBV19 with TRBJ2-3; D perhaps matches TRBD2 (5 bases). The CDR3 spans 14 residues. Germline V gives CDR1 LNHDA, CDR2 SQIVND (reference sequence). V was pared by 5 bases and J by 6 bases, with 15 bases between. The CDR3 here is CASSAGIITDTQYF. CDR3 in DNA: TGTGCCAGTAGTGCGGGCATCATCACGGATACGCAGTATTTT.

The rearrangement joins TRBV9 to TRBJ1-6, with D maybe TRBD1 (6 bases). Germline lookup yields CDR1 SGDLS and CDR2 YYNGEE. The CDR3 loop spans 14 amino acids. The V and J ends lost 3 bases and 6 bases respectively, with 10 bases between them. The CDR3, as DNA: TGTGCCAGCAGCGGGGGGCAATCTAATTCACCCCTCCACTTT. Its translation is CASSGGQSNSPLHF.

The chain links TRBV6-2 or TRBV6-3 to TRBJ1-2, with D possibly being TRBD1 (6 bases). Looked up from germline, CDR1 is MNHEY and CDR2 is SVGEGT. V was cut by 5 bases and J by 4 bases, with 20 bases left in between. The CDR3 loop spans 16 amino acids. The CDR3 sequence: CASSGRSGTFTYGYTF. CDR3 coding DNA: TGTGCCAGCAGTGGAAGATCCGGGACATTCACCTATGGCTACACCTTC.

This sequence joins TRBV2 and TRBJ2-7; D perhaps matches TRBD2 (5 bases). This CDR3 has 12 residues. V lost 3 bases to trimming and J lost 4 bases, with 7 bases between them. In germline, CDR1 is SNHLY, CDR2 FYNNEI. The CDR3 here is CASSEDLYEQYF. The DNA of the CDR3 is TGTGCCAGCAGTGAGGACTTATACGAGCAGTACTTC.